This T cell receptor beta chain was recovered during a study of graft-versus-host responses after intestinal transplantation (dated by TCRdb to the early 2020s). With regard to the full study: Multivisceral, liver-intestinal, or isolated intestinal transplants were received by the recipients. Every recipient was given anti-thymocyte globulin induction, followed by approximately 3 years of maintenance tacrolimus and steroids. After intestinal transplantation, graft-versus-host and host-versus-graft alloreactive T cell clones were followed in the graft, circulation and bone marrow using bulk TCR-beta CDR3 sequencing. To identify alloreactive clones, pre-transplant mixed lymphocyte reaction products were sequenced and compared with unstimulated pre-transplant donor and recipient T cells. Of the roughly 23 intestinal transplant recipients enrolled in the cohort, one of whom was a retransplant, a few patients without pretransplant specimens were excluded. Donor T cell macrochimerism was defined as a peak of at least 4% donor T cells among recipient peripheral blood mononuclear cells. Rather than being sequenced by the commercial service, samples from a few later patients were sequenced in-house on an Illumina MiSeq and processed with MiXCR.

Library method: the immunoSEQ multiplex PCR assay. High-throughput TCR-beta CDR3 sequencing of genomic DNA from most patients was performed by Adaptive Biotechnologies. Regarding the original processing steps: Adaptive's ImmunoSEQ software supplied the TCR sequencing data for 15 to 20 patients, while MiXCR and VDJtools were used to process a few other patients. CDR3 nucleotide sequences shared between donor and recipient were removed because their origin could not be assigned. Alloreactive clones required at least 2-fold expansion over unstimulated cells and minimum CFSE-low frequency of 0.002% (template counts) or 0.001% (read counts). A clone was considered mappable if detected in the sequenced pre-transplant spleen, lymph node, or MLR CFSE-low populations of the donor or recipient. The cumulative frequency of alloreactive clones was calculated as a percentage of all sequences, weighted by copy number. Held by TCRdb, this immuneACCESS table contains in-frame sequences only and omits some clones. Under half of the omission traces to an unresolved V gene where checked; the cause of the rest is unknown. The V and J calls and clone size were taken over from that table, and D and trimming were inferred from the DNA. The sample data list roughly 45,000 clones, and about 95% of these were observed just once. 1.6% of the sample lies in the top ten.

Blood samples were collected up to 4 times in the first month after transplant and then at least monthly when available. Study-level results and caveats: The conclusions were limited by the relatively low number and heterogeneity of the intestinal transplant patients. Peak levels of circulating GvH clones were associated with declines in HvG clones early after transplant. In the allografts of patients with donor T cell macrochimerism, GvH to HvG T cell clonal ratios were high. GvH clones turned up in recipient bone marrow, with some appearing earlier in ileal mucosa or blood, a pattern consistent with an intestinal mucosal origin.

V was cut back by 3 bases and J by 7 bases, leaving a gap of 13 bases between them. CDR1 and CDR2, per the germline V gene (reference sequence), are SEHNR and FQNEAQ. Measured from the cysteine to the phenylalanine, the CDR3 is 13 residues long. The sequence is cut down to CDR3 DNA, 39 bases in frame from base 1. Remarks on this clone: The antigen it binds to is not known. Base qualities are missing; no much larger clone stands one base away.

This sequence was found in a human patient who received an intestinal transplant, so some T cells may come from the graft donor. The sequences come from PBMCs, collected around 48 weeks after intestinal transplant. The chain was built from TRBV7-9 and TRBJ2-7; the D gene is unclear. The DNA sequence follows: TGTGCCAGCAGCTTGGTCGCCCCGCGGGAGCAGTACTTC. Its protein is CASSLVAPREQYF.